The source of this T cell receptor beta chain is a study of spatial heterogeneity in lung cancer. Study-wide results and caveats: Ubiquitous nonsynonymous mutations were tracked by counts of ubiquitous expanded TCRs, and regional ones by counts of regional expanded TCRs. Mutation counts in tumors were tracked by counts of expanded intratumoral alpha and beta TCRs.

This clonotype was found many times. Antigen unknown. Every individual TCR cDNA molecule carried its own unique molecular identifier, which allowed correction of PCR and sequencing errors. MiXCR, run by TCRdb on the 5' RACE reads, gives a single entry per CDR3 protein. The repertoire holds 7,500 to 10,000 distinct CDR3 sequences, 8.5% to 9% seen once, with around 13% in the top ten. As for time point: sample taken at primary tumor resection. Some 72 TRACERx patients with early, untreated non-small cell lung cancer donated samples. The sequenced material consisted of unsorted whole RNA from tumor, nontumor lung or frozen PBMC. The CDR3 consists of 13 residues. From germline, CDR1 is MNHEY and CDR2 SVGAGI. The ends were cut back, 6 bases at V and 4 bases at J, with 12 bases in the middle.

The TCR comes from a female donor with early-stage non-small cell lung cancer. Material: lung tumor tissue, obtained at surgery. This chain joins TRBV6-5 and TRBJ1-2; D is possibly TRBD1 (5 bases). The CDR3 here is CASRPGSSYGYTF. CDR3 nucleotide sequence: TGTGCCAGCAGGCCAGGGTCGAGCTATGGCTACACCTTC.